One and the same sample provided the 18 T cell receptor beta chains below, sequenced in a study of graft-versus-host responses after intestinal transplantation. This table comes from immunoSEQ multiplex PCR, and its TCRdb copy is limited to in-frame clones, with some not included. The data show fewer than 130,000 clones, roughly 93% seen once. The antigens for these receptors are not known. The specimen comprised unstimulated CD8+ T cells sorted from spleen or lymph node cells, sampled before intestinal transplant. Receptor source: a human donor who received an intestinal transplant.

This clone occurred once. CDR3 coding DNA: TGCGCCAGCAGCTTGTGGGCCCTCGGGACTAGCGGGAGTCCCCCTAATGAGCAGTTCTTC. Encoded protein: CASSLWALGTSGSPPNEQFF. This rearrangement joins TRBV5-1 to TRBJ2-1, with 14 positions matching TRBD2. CDR1 and CDR2 (germline): SGHRS, YFSETQ. The ends lost 1 base at V and 7 bases at J; junction bases unmatched: 16. The CDR3 loop spans 20 amino acids. Full variable domain (outside the CDR3, taken from reference TRBV5-1 and TRBJ2-1): KAGVTQTPRYLIKTRGQQVTLSCSPISGHRSVSWYQQTPGQGLQFLFEYFSETQRNKGNFPGRFSGRQFSNSRSEMNVSTLELGDSALYLCASSLWALGTSGSPPNEQFFGPGTRLTVL.

The CDR3 DNA reads as TGCGCCAGCAGCTCCCCGGGACAGGGCACATACGAGCAGTACTTC. As protein: CASSSPGQGTYEQYF. V and J are TRBV5-1 and TRBJ2-7; 9 bases are shared with TRBD1. Germline V lookup: CDR1 SGHRS, CDR2 YFSETQ. The length of the CDR3 is 15 residues. Germline trimming cut 3 bases from V and 4 bases from J; bases unmatched to any gene: 8.

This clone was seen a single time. The CDR3 sequence is CASIPGTSGRSRNYEQYF. The CDR3 DNA reads as TGTGCCAGCATTCCCGGGACTAGCGGGAGGTCGCGCAACTACGAGCAGTACTTC. This chain uses TRBV2 with TRBJ2-7, with 15 bases that match TRBD2. The CDR3 is made up of 18 amino acids. Germline V gene lookup returns CDR1 SNHLY and CDR2 FYNNEI. V shed 7 bases, J shed 3 bases, and the junction held 13 bases outside the gene matches.

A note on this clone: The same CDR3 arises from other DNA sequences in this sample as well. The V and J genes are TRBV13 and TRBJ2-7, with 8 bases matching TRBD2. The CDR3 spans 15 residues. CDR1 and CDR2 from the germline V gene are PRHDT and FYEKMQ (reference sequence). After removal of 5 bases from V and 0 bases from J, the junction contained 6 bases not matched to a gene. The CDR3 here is CASSEMTSASYEQYF. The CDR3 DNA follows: TGTGCCAGCAGCGAAATGACTAGCGCCTCCTACGAGCAGTACTTC. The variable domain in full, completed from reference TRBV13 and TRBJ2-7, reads AAGVIQSPRHLIKEKRETATLKCYPIPRHDTVYWYQQGPGQDPQFLISFYEKMQSDKGSIPDRFSAQQFSDYHSELNMSSLELGDSALYFCASSEMTSASYEQYFGPGTRLTVT.

CDR3 sequence reads: CASSFPKQGSTTFSYGYTF. CDR3 in DNA: TGTGCCAGCAGCTTTCCGAAACAGGGGTCAACAACCTTTAGCTATGGCTACACCTTC. V and J are TRBV7-9 and TRBJ1-2, with 7 bases fitting TRBD1. The J segment lost 4 bases and the V segment lost 3 bases, leaving 20 bases of the junction unmatched. This CDR3 spans 19 amino acids. In germline, CDR1 is SEHNR, CDR2 FQNEAQ (reference sequence).

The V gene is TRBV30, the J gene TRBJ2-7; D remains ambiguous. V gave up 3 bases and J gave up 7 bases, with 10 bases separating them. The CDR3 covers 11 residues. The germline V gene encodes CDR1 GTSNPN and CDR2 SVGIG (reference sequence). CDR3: CAWSPSQEQYF. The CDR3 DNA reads TGTGCCTGGAGCCCGAGCCAGGAGCAGTACTTC.

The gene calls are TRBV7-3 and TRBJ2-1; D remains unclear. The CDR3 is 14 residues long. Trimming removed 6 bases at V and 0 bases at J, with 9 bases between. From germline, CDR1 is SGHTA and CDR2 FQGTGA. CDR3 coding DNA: TGTGCCAGCAGTTCATCTAGCTCCTACAATGAGCAGTTCTTC. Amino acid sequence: CASSSSSSYNEQFF.

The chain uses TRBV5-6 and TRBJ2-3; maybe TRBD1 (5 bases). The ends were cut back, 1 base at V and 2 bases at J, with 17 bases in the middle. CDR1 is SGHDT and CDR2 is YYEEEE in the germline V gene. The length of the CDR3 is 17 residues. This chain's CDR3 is CASSLIRGSSATDTQYF. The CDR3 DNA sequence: TGTGCCAGCAGCTTGATAAGGGGCTCGTCTGCCACAGATACGCAGTATTTT.

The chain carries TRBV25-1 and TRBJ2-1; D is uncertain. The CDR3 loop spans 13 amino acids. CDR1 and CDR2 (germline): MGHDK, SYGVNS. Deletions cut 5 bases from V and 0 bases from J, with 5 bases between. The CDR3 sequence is CASSTSSYNEQFF. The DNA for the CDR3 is TGTGCCAGCAGTACAAGCTCCTACAATGAGCAGTTCTTC. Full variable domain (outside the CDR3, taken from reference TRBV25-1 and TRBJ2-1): EADIYQTPRYLVIGTGKKITLECSQTMGHDKMYWYQQDPGMELHLIHYSYGVNSTEKGDLSSESTVSRIRTEHFPLTLESARPSHTSQYLCASSTSSYNEQFFGPGTRLTVL.

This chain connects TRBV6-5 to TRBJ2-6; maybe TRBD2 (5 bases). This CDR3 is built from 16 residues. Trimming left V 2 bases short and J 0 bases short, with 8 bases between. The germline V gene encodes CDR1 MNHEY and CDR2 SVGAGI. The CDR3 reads CASSYGGSSGANVLTF. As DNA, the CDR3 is TGTGCCAGCAGTTACGGAGGTAGCTCTGGGGCCAACGTCCTGACTTTC.

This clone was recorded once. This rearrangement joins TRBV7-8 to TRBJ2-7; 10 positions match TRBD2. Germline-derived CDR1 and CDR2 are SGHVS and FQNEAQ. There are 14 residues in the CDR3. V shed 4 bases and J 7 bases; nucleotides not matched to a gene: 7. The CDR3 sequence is CASSYLAGAVEQYF. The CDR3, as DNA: TGTGCCAGCAGCTACCTAGCGGGAGCCGTTGAGCAGTACTTC.

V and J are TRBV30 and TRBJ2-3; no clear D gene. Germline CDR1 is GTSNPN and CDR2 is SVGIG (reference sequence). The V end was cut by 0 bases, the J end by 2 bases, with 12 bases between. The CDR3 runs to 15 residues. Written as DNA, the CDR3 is TGTGCCTGGAGTGTACGGCTATTGGCCACAGATACGCAGTATTTT. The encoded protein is CAWSVRLLATDTQYF.

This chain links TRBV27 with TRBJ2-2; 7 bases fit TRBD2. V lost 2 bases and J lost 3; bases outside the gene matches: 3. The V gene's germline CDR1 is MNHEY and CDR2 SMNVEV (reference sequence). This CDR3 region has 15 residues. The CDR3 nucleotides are TGTGCCAGCAGTTTAGTGGGAGGGTACACCGGGGAGCTGTTTTTT. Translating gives CASSLVGGYTGELFF.

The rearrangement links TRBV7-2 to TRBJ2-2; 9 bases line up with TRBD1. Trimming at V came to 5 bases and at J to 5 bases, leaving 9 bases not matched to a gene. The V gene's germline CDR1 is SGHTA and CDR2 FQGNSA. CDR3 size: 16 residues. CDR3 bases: TGTGCCAGCAGCCACGACAGGGGGGAATGGACCGGGGAGCTGTTTTTT. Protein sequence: CASSHDRGEWTGELFF.

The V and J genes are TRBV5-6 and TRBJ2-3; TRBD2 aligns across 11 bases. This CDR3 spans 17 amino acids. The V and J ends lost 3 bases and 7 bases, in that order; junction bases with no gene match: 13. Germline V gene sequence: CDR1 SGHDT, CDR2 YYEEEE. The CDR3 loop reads CASSYSTSGIIGHTQYF. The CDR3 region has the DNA TGTGCCAGCAGCTATTCGACTAGCGGGATTATAGGACATACGCAGTATTTT.

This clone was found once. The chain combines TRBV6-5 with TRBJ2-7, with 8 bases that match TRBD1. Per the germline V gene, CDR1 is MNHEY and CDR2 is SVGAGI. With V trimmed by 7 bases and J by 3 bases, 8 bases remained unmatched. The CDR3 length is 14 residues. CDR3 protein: CASMVQGDHYEQYF. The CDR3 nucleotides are TGTGCCAGCATGGTACAGGGGGACCACTACGAGCAGTACTTC.

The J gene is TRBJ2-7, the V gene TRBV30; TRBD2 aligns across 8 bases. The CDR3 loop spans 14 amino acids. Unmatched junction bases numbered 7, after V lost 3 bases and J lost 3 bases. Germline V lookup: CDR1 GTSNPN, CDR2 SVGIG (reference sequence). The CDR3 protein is CAWSATGTSYEQYF. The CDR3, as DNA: TGTGCCTGGAGCGCAACCGGGACTAGCTACGAGCAGTACTTC.

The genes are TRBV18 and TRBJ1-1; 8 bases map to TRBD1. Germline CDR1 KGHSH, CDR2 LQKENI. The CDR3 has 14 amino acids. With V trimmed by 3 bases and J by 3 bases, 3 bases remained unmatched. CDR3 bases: TGTGCCAGCTCACCGGACAGGGTATACACTGAAGCTTTCTTT. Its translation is CASSPDRVYTEAFF. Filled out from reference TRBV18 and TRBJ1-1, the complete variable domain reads NAGVMQNPRHLVRRRGQEARLRCSPMKGHSHVYWYRQLPEEGLKFMVYLQKENIIDESGMPKERFSAEFPKEGPSILRIQQVVRGDSAAYFCASSPDRVYTEAFFGQGTRLTVV.